Described below is a single T cell receptor beta chain sequence and its context. This record belongs to a study of blood T cell repertoires in COVID-19. Turning to the study itself: From the United States, Italy and Spain came samples of acute and convalescent COVID-19. T cells, B-cell-depleted T cells, or PBMCs supplied cDNA or gDNA.

Per the original methods: Reference gene primers were amplified, and this amplification served to estimate nucleated cell counts. Repertoires were generated with immunoSEQ multiplex PCR, while TCRdb's copy carries only in-frame clones and drops some. V and J calls and clone size are as listed in that table; D and trimming were resolved from the DNA. The table lists under 300,000 clones, roughly 80% of them singletons, with 3% to 4% in the top ten. The sample was peripheral blood. This clonotype originated in a woman aged 40-49 years with active or convalescent COVID-19.

The CDR3 is CASSAGQGEPGNTIYF. In DNA, the CDR3 is TGTGCCAGCAGCGCGGGACAGGGGGAACCTGGAAACACCATATATTTT. J is TRBJ1-3 and V is TRBV5-4, with 11 bases matching TRBD1. The V gene's germline CDR1 is SGHNT and CDR2 YYREEE (reference sequence). This CDR3 has 16 residues. Unmatched junction bases numbered 5, after V lost 4 bases and J lost 2 bases.